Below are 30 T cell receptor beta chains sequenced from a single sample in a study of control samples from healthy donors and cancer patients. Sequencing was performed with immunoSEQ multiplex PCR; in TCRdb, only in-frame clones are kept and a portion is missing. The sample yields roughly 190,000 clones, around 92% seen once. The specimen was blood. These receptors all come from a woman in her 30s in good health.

CDR3 sequence: CASRKTGFNEKLFF. The CDR3 DNA reads as TGTGCCAGTAGGAAGACAGGGTTTAATGAAAAACTGTTTTTT. The chain uses TRBV19 and TRBJ1-4; 7 nucleotides agree with TRBD1. The germline V gene has CDR1 LNHDA and CDR2 SQIVND (reference sequence). With V trimmed by 6 bases and J by 4 bases, 5 bases remained unmatched. There are 14 residues in the CDR3. The variable domain in full, with the rest retrieved from reference TRBV19 and TRBJ1-4, is DGGITQSPKYLFRKEGQNVTLSCEQNLNHDAMYWYRQDPGQGLRLIYYSQIVNDFQKGDIAEGYSVSREKKESFPLTVTSAQKNPTAFYLCASRKTGFNEKLFFGSGTQLSVL.

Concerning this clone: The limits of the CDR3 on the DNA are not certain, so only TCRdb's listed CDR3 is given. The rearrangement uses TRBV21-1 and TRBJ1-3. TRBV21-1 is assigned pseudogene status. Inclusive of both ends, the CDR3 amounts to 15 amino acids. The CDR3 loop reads CASSKVVGTGNTIYF.

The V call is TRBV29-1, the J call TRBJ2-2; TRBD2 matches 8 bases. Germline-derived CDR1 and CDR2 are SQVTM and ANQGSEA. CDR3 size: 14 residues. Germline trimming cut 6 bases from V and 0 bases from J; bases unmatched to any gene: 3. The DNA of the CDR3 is TGCAGCGTGGGGACTAGGCCGAACACCGGGGAGCTGTTTTTT. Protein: CSVGTRPNTGELFF.

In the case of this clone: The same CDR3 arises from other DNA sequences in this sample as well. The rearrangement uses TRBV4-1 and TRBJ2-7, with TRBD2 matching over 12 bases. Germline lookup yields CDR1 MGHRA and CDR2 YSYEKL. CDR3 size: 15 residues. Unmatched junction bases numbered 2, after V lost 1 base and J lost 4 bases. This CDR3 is CASSQATSGGYEQYF. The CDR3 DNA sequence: TGCGCCAGCAGCCAAGCCACTAGCGGGGGGTACGAGCAGTACTTC.

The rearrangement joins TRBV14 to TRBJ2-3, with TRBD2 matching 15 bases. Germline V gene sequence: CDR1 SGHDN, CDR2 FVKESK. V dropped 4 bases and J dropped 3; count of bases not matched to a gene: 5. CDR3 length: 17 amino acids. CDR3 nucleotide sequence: TGTGCCAGCAGCCGGACTAGCGGGAGGGCCGCGACAGATACGCAGTATTTT. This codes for CASSRTSGRAATDTQYF.

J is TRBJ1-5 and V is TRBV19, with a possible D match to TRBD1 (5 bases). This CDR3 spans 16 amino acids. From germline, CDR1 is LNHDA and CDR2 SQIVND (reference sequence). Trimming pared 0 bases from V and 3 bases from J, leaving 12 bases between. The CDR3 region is CASSIEAGGYNQPQHF. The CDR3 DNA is TGTGCCAGTAGTATAGAGGCGGGGGGTTACAATCAGCCCCAGCATTTT. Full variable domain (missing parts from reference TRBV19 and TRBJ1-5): DGGITQSPKYLFRKEGQNVTLSCEQNLNHDAMYWYRQDPGQGLRLIYYSQIVNDFQKGDIAEGYSVSREKKESFPLTVTSAQKNPTAFYLCASSIEAGGYNQPQHFGDGTRLSIL.

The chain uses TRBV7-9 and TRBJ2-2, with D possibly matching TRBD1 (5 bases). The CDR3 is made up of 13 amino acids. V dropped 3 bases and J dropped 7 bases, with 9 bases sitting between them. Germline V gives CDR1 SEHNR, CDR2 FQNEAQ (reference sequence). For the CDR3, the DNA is TGTGCCAGCAGCTTGCAGGGTTACGGGGAGCTGTTTTTT. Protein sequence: CASSLQGYGELFF.

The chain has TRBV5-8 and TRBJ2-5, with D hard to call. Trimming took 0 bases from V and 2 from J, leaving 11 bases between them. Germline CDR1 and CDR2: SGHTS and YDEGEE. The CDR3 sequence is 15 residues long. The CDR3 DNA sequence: TGTGCCAGCAGCTTGGCGAGGCCAGGACAAGAGACCCAGTACTTC. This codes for CASSLARPGQETQYF. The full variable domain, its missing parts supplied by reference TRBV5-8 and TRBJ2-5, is EAGVTQSPTHLIKTRGQQATLRCSPISGHTSVYWYQQALGLGLQFLLWYDEGEERNRGNFPPRFSGRQFPNYSSELNVNALELEDSALYLCASSLARPGQETQYFGPGTRLLVL.

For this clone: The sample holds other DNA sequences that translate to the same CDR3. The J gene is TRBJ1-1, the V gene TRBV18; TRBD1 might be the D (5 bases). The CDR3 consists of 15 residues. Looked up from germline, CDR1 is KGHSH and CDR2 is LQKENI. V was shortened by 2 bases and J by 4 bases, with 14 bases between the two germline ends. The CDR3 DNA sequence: TGTGCCAGCTCACCAACCGGGACGGGGAGCACTGAAGCTTTCTTT. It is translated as CASSPTGTGSTEAFF.

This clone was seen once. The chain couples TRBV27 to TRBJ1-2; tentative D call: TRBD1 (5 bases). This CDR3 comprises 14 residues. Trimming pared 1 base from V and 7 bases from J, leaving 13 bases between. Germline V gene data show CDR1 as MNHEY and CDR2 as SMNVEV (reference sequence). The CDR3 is CASSLLEGLGGYTF. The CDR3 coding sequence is TGTGCCAGCAGTTTATTGGAGGGGTTGGGTGGCTACACCTTC.

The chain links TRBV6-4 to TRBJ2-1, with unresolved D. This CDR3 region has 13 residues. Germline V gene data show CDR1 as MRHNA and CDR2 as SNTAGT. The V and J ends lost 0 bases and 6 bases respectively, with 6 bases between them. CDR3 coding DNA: TGTGCCAGCAGTGACTCCCAAGTCAATGAGCAGTTCTTC. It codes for CASSDSQVNEQFF.

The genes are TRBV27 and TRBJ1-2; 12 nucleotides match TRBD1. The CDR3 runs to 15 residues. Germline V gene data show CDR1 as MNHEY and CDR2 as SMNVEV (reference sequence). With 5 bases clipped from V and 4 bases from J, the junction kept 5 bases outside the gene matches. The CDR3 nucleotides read TGTGCCAGCAGTGGGCCGGGACAGGGGGCCTATGGCTACACCTTC. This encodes CASSGPGQGAYGYTF.

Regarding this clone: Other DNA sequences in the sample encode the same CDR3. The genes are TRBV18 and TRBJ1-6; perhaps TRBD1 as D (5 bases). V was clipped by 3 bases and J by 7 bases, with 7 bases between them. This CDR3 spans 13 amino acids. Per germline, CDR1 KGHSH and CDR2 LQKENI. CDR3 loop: CASSPRDNSPLHF. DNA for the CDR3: TGTGCCAGCTCACCCCGGGACAATTCACCCCTCCACTTT. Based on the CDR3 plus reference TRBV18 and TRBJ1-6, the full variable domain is NAGVMQNPRHLVRRRGQEARLRCSPMKGHSHVYWYRQLPEEGLKFMVYLQKENIIDESGMPKERFSAEFPKEGPSILRIQQVVRGDSAAYFCASSPRDNSPLHFGNGTRLTVT.

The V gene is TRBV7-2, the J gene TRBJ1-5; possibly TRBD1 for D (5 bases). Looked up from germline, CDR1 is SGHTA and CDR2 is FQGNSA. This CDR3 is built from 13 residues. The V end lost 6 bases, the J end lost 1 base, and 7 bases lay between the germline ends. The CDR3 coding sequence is TGTGCCAGCAGGCGGGACAGCAATCAGCCCCAGCATTTT. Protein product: CASRRDSNQPQHF.

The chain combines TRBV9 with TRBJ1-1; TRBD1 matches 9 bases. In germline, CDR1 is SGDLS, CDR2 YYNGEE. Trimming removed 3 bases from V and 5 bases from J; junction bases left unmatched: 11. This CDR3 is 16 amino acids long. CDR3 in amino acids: CASSDPGQGLGTEAFF. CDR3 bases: TGTGCCAGCAGCGATCCGGGACAGGGCTTGGGTACTGAAGCTTTCTTT.

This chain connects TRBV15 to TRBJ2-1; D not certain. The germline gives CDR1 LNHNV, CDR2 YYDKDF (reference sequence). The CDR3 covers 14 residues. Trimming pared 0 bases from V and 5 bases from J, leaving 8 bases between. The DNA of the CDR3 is TGTGCCACCAGCAGAGATCGAACAAACAATGAGCAGTTCTTC. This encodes CATSRDRTNNEQFF. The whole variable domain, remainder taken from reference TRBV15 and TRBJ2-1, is DAMVIQNPRYQVTQFGKPVTLSCSQTLNHNVMYWYQQKSSQAPKLLFHYYDKDFNNEADTPDNFQSRRPNTSFCFLDIRSPGLGDTAMYLCATSRDRTNNEQFFGPGTRLTVL.

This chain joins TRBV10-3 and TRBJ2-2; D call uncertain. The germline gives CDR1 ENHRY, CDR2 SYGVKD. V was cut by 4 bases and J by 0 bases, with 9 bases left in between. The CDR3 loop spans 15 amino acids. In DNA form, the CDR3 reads TGTGCCATCAGTGTCGGCGGATCGAACACCGGGGAGCTGTTTTTT. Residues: CAISVGGSNTGELFF.

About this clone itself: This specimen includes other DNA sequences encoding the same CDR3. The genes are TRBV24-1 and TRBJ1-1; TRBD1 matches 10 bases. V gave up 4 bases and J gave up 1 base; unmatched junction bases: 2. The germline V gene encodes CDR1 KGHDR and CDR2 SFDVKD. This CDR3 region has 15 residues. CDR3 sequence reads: CATSERQGANTEAFF. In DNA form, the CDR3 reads TGTGCCACCAGTGAGAGACAGGGGGCGAACACTGAAGCTTTCTTT.

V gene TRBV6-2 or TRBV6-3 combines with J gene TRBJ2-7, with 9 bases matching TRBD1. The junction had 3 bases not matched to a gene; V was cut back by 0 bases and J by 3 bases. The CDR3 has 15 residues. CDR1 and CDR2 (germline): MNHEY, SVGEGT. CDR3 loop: CASSYSLGQGYEQYF. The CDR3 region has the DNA TGTGCCAGCAGTTACTCGTTGGGACAGGGCTACGAGCAGTACTTC.

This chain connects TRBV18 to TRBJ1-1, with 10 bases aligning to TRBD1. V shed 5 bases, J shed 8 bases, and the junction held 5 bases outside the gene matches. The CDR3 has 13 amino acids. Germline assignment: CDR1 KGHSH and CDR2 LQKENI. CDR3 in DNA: TGTGCCAGCTCAGAGGGACAGGGGACGGAAGCTTTCTTT. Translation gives CASSEGQGTEAFF.

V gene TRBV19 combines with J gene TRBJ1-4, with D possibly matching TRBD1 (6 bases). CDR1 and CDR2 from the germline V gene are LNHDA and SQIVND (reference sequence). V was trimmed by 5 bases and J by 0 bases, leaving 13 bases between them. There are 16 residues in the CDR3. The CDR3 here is CASSSPGEATNEKLFF. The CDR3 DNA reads TGTGCCAGTAGTTCCCCAGGGGAGGCAACTAATGAAAAACTGTTTTTT. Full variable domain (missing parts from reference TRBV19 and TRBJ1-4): DGGITQSPKYLFRKEGQNVTLSCEQNLNHDAMYWYRQDPGQGLRLIYYSQIVNDFQKGDIAEGYSVSREKKESFPLTVTSAQKNPTAFYLCASSSPGEATNEKLFFGSGTQLSVL.

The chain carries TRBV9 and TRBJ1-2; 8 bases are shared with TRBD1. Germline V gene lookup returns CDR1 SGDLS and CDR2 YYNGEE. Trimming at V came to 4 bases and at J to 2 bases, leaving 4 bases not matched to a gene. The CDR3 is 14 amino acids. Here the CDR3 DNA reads TGTGCCAGCAGCAATACAGGGGGGAACTATGGCTACACCTTC. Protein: CASSNTGGNYGYTF. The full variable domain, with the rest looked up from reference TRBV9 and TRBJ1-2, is DSGVTQTPKHLITATGQRVTLRCSPRSGDLSVYWYQQSLDQGLQFLIQYYNGEERAKGNILERFSAQQFPDLHSELNLSSLELGDSALYFCASSNTGGNYGYTFGSGTRLTVV.

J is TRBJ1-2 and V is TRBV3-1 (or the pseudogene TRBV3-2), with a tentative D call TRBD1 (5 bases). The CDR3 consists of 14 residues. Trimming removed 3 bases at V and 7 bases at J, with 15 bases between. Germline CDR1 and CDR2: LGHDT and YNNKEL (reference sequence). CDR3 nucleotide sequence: TGTGCCAGCAGCCACATGCAGGGCTTGGGTGGCTACACCTTC. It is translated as CASSHMQGLGGYTF.

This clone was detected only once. The CDR3 is CASSPAGAQETQYF. The CDR3 DNA is TGTGCCAGCAGCCCAGCGGGAGCACAAGAGACCCAGTACTTC. This rearrangement joins TRBV7-2 to TRBJ2-5; the match to TRBD2 covers 8 bases. The CDR3 has 14 residues. Per germline, CDR1 SGHTA and CDR2 FQGNSA. V lost 5 bases and J lost 2; bases outside the gene matches: 4.

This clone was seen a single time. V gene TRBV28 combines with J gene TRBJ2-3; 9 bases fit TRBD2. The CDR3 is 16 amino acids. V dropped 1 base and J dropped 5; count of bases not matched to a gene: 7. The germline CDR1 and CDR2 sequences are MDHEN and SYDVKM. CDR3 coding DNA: TGTGCCAGCAGTTTATCGTCAGCGGGAGGAAAAGATACGCAGTATTTT. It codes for CASSLSSAGGKDTQYF.

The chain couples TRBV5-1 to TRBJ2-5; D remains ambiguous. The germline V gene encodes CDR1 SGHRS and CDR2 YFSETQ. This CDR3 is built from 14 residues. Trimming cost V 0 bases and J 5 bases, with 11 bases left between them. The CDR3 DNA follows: TGCGCCAGCAGCTTGGGGTCCATGCGGGAGACCCAGTACTTC. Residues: CASSLGSMRETQYF.

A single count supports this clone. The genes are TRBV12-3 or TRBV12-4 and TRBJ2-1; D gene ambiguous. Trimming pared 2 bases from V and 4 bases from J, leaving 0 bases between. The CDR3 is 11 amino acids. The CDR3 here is CASSLYNEQFF. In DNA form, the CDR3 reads TGTGCCAGCAGTTTATACAATGAGCAGTTCTTC.

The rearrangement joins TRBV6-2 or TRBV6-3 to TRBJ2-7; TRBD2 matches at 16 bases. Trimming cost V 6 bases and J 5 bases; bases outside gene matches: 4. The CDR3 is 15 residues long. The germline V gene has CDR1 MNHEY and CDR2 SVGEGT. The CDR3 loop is CASSGTSGGADEQYF. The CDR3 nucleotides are TGTGCCAGCAGCGGGACTAGCGGGGGGGCTGACGAGCAGTACTTC.

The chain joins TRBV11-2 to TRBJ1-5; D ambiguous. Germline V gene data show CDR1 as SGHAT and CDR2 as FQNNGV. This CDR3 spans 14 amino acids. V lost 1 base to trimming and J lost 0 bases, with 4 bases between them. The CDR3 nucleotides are TGTGCCAGCAGCTTAGTAGGTAGCAATCAGCCCCAGCATTTT. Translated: CASSLVGSNQPQHF. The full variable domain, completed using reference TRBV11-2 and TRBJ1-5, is EAGVAQSPRYKIIEKRQSVAFWCNPISGHATLYWYQQILGQGPKLLIQFQNNGVVDDSQLPKDRFSAERLKGVDSTLKIQPAKLEDSAVYLCASSLVGSNQPQHFGDGTRLSIL.

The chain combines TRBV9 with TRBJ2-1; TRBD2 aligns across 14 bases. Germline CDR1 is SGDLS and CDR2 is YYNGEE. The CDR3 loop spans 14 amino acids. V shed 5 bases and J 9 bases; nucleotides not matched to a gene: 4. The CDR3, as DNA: TGTGCCAGCAGAGGGACTAGCGGGAGTGGTGAGCAGTTCTTC. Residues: CASRGTSGSGEQFF.